These 23 T cell receptor beta chains were sequenced from one sample in a study of molecular identifiers for immune sequencing clone quantification. TCRdb recomputed calls from the PCR reads with MiXCR, one row per CDR3 protein. The profile shows 250,000 to 400,000 distinct CDR3 sequences, about a fifth of them singletons. Sequenced material: naive CD8+ T cells from blood, with Jurkat cell RNA spiked in. Subset in this sample: FACS-sorted CD8+CD4-CCR7+CD45RA+ naive T cells. The source is a human donor in good health. Some libraries in this study had Jurkat cell RNA spiked in.

There are many counts of this clonotype. The genes are TRBV28 and TRBJ2-3, with 12 nucleotides matching TRBD2. V gave up 5 bases and J gave up 6 bases; unmatched junction bases: 12. Germline V gene data show CDR1 as MDHEN and CDR2 as SYDVKM. This CDR3 has 17 residues. The CDR3 protein is CASSAGLAGTQSDTQYF. DNA for the CDR3: TGTGCCAGCAGTGCCGGACTAGCGGGGACCCAATCGGATACGCAGTATTTT.

At least ten counts were recorded for this clonotype. The rearrangement uses TRBV29-1 and TRBJ2-3; tentatively, D is TRBD1 (6 bases). Trimming took off 0 bases at V and 2 bases at J, with 21 bases between the two ends. The CDR3 is 18 amino acids. Germline CDR1 reads SQVTM; CDR2 reads ANQGSEA. The CDR3 DNA reads as TGCAGCGTTGAAGAGGTTTCTCAGGGGTGGGGATTCACAGATACGCAGTATTTT. This sequence encodes CSVEEVSQGWGFTDTQYF.

The CDR3 DNA follows: TGTGCCAGCAGCCCCAGCGGGAACCCCGCCTCACGCGCCTACGAGCAGTACTTC. Translation: CASSPSGNPASRAYEQYF. The genes are TRBV7-9 and TRBJ2-7; 7 nucleotides align to TRBD2. There are 18 residues in the CDR3. With V trimmed by 5 bases and J by 2 bases, 18 bases remained unmatched. CDR1 is SEHNR and CDR2 is FQNEAQ in the germline V gene (reference sequence).

The V gene is TRBV20-1, the J gene TRBJ2-7; 10 nucleotides line up with TRBD1. With 6 bases clipped from V and 4 bases from J, the junction kept 9 bases outside the gene matches. The CDR3 is made up of 14 amino acids. Germline V gene sequence: CDR1 DFQATT, CDR2 SNEGSKA (reference sequence). DNA for the CDR3: TGCAGTGCGTTGGGACAGGGGAGGGTTTACGAGCAGTACTTC. This sequence encodes CSALGQGRVYEQYF.

Many counts were recorded for this clonotype. The chain recombines TRBV7-9 with TRBJ2-7; D not certain. CDR1 and CDR2 from the germline V gene are SEHNR and FQNEAQ (reference sequence). Trimming removed 5 bases at V and 3 bases at J, with 11 bases between. The CDR3 contains 13 residues. The DNA of the CDR3 is TGTGCCAGCAGCCCTAGTGGGATCTACGAGCAGTACTTC. Translation gives CASSPSGIYEQYF.

This clonotype was picked up many times. The chain couples TRBV5-6 to TRBJ2-5; 7 bases map to TRBD1. The germline CDR1 and CDR2 sequences are SGHDT and YYEEEE. J was trimmed by 2 bases and V by 1 base; bases with no gene match: 5. This CDR3 is 15 amino acids long. The DNA for the CDR3 is TGTGCCAGCAGCTTGTATCCGGGACAGCAAGAGACCCAGTACTTC. Its protein is CASSLYPGQQETQYF.

This clonotype was observed at least ten times. The CDR3 loop reads CASSFGLVAGNSYEQYF. As DNA, the CDR3 is TGTGCCAGCAGTTTTGGCTTGGTAGCGGGAAACTCCTACGAGCAGTACTTC. The genes are TRBV28 and TRBJ2-7; 8 bases match TRBD2. The CDR3 runs 17 residues. Germline V CDR1 and CDR2: MDHEN, SYDVKM. V lost 3 bases, J lost 0 bases, and 10 bases stayed unmatched. Filled out from reference TRBV28 and TRBJ2-7, the complete variable domain reads DVKVTQSSRYLVKRTGEKVFLECVQDMDHENMFWYRQDPGLGLRLIYFSYDVKMKEKGDIPEGYSVSREKKERFSLILESASTNQTSMYLCASSFGLVAGNSYEQYFGPGTRLTVT.

This clonotype has a count of ten or more. In DNA form, the CDR3 reads TGTGCCAGCAGCCCCCCCTCTAGCGGGGGGGCGTATGAGCAGTACTTC. The encoded protein is CASSPPSSGGAYEQYF. The J gene is TRBJ2-7, the V gene TRBV7-9; 12 bases align to TRBD2. The CDR3 has 16 amino acids. With 5 bases clipped from V and 7 bases from J, the junction kept 12 bases outside the gene matches. Germline CDR1 is SEHNR and CDR2 is FQNEAQ (reference sequence).

This clonotype came up many times. The J gene is TRBJ2-1, the V gene TRBV19, with 8 bases lining up with TRBD2. V was pared by 6 bases and J by 4 bases, with 14 bases of the junction left unmatched. In germline, CDR1 is LNHDA, CDR2 SQIVND (reference sequence). CDR3 length equals 17 residues. The CDR3 region has the DNA TGTGCCAGTAGGTATGGTTGGGAATCTAGCGGGTACAATGAGCAGTTCTTC. Its translation: CASRYGWESSGYNEQFF.

This clonotype was counted at least ten times. The CDR3 DNA is TGCGCCAGCAGCCAAGATGTGAATAGCAATCAGCCCCAGCATTTT. Translating gives CASSQDVNSNQPQHF. This chain uses TRBV4-1 with TRBJ1-5; D ambiguous. The CDR3 is 15 residues long. CDR1 and CDR2 from the germline V gene are MGHRA and YSYEKL. Trimming pared 0 bases from V and 0 bases from J, leaving 6 bases between.

Points on this clonotype: This could be a read error, since a much larger clone is one nucleotide away. The chain carries TRBV20-1 and TRBJ2-7; 8 nucleotides agree with TRBD2. CDR1 DFQATT and CDR2 SNEGSKA come from the germline V gene (reference sequence). The CDR3 runs 16 residues. CDR3 in amino acids: CSARELAGTNSCEQYF. The CDR3 nucleotides read TGCAGTGCTAGAGAATTAGCGGGGACCAACTCCTGCGAGCAGTACTTC.

J is TRBJ2-7 and V is TRBV5-3, with TRBD2 identical over 8 bases. TRBV5-3 qualifies as an ORF whose function is uncertain. J lost 2 bases, V lost 8 bases, and 12 bases had no gene match. The CDR3 sequence is 15 residues long. The CDR3 protein is CASSRDLAGPYEQYF. DNA for the CDR3: TGTGCCAGCAGCAGGGACTTAGCGGGGCCCTACGAGCAGTACTTC.

This clonotype has just a few counts. The chain couples TRBV12-3 or TRBV12-4 to TRBJ2-3; 8 bases are shared with TRBD1. V lost 6 bases, J lost 4 bases, and 9 bases stayed unmatched. The CDR3 totals 15 residues. For the CDR3, the DNA is TGTGCCAGCAGCCTCTTCGGACAGGGTGCAGATACGCAGTATTTT. It translates to CASSLFGQGADTQYF.

A remark on this clonotype: The junction departs from the called germline gene at one end, perhaps through a read error. This rearrangement joins TRBV6-2 or TRBV6-3 to TRBJ1-1; D possibly corresponds to TRBD1 (6 bases). CDR1 is MNHEY, CDR2 SVGEGT, per germline. The CDR3 is 14 amino acids. This CDR3 reads CASNLGHMNTGAFF. CDR3 sequence (DNA): TGTGCCAGCAATCTGGGACACATGAACACTGGAGCTTTCTTT.

In this sample, this clonotype turned up many times. The gene calls are TRBV7-9 and TRBJ2-2; 7 nucleotides match TRBD1. CDR3 length equals 16 residues. CDR1 is SEHNR and CDR2 is FQNEAQ in the germline V gene (reference sequence). Losses at the gene ends were 1 base for V and 7 bases for J; bases not matched to a gene: 9. CDR3 in amino acids: CASSLDKTGTDGELFF. The CDR3 nucleotides are TGTGCCAGCAGCTTAGATAAGACAGGGACGGACGGGGAGCTGTTTTTT.

This clonotype was recorded many times. The J gene is TRBJ1-5, the V gene TRBV4-3, with TRBD1 identical over 7 bases. The germline V gene encodes CDR1 LGHNA and CDR2 YSLEER. This CDR3 has 14 residues. Trimming cost V 2 bases and J 6 bases; bases outside gene matches: 4. CDR3 sequence reads: CASSQNRGSQPQHF. DNA for the CDR3: TGCGCCAGCAGCCAAAACAGGGGAAGTCAGCCCCAGCATTTT.

This rearrangement joins TRBV1 to TRBJ2-7; the table's D call, TRBD1, has no DNA check behind it. TRBV1 is tagged as a pseudogene. This CDR3 has 16 residues. CDR3 loop: CTSSQGDRDRRCEQYF. In DNA form, the CDR3 reads TGCACCAGCAGCCAGGGAGACAGGGATAGGAGGTGCGAGCAGTACTTC.

This clonotype was detected ten times or more. V is TRBV12-3 or TRBV12-4 and J is TRBJ2-3, with D perhaps matching TRBD1 or TRBD2 (5 bases each). The CDR3 is made up of 17 amino acids. Deletions cut 7 bases from V and 0 bases from J, with 20 bases between. CDR3 amino acids: CASTLKRPGPSTDTQYF. DNA of the CDR3: TGTGCCAGCACCCTGAAGAGGCCGGGACCCAGCACAGATACGCAGTATTTT.

At least ten counts were recorded for this clonotype. The gene calls are TRBV5-3 and TRBJ2-3; D is uncertain. TRBV5-3 qualifies as an ORF whose function is uncertain. The V gene lost 9 bases and the J gene lost 0 bases, with 11 bases spanning the gap. This CDR3 has 13 residues. The CDR3 protein is CATSGWSTDTQYF. The CDR3, as DNA: TGTGCCACCTCCGGGTGGAGCACAGATACGCAGTATTTT.

In the case of this clonotype: This CDR3 is missing its conserved last phenylalanine or tryptophan, likely due to a read error. The V gene is TRBV27, the J gene TRBJ1-5, with D unresolved. Trimming removed 3 bases at V and 2 bases at J, with 11 bases between. The CDR3 extends over 15 amino acids. The germline V gene has CDR1 MNHEY and CDR2 SMNVEV (reference sequence). CDR3 region: CASSFGVGGNQPQHL. The DNA for the CDR3 is TGTGCCAGCAGTTTTGGGGTCGGTGGCAATCAGCCCCAGCATCTT.

This clonotype came up many times. The chain employs TRBV29-1 and TRBJ1-1; D uncertain. Germline V lookup: CDR1 SQVTM, CDR2 ANQGSEA. V gave up 4 bases and J gave up 11 bases, with 11 bases separating them. The CDR3 loop spans 10 amino acids. Written as DNA, the CDR3 is TGCAGCGTTGTTGTCGTGGTGGCTTTCTTT. Translation gives CSVVVVVAFF. The variable domain in full, with the rest retrieved from reference TRBV29-1 and TRBJ1-1, is SAVISQKPSRDICQRGTSLTIQCQVDSQVTMMFWYRQQPGQSLTLIATANQGSEATYESGFVIDKFPISRPNLTFSTLTVSNMSPEDSSIYLCSVVVVVAFFGQGTRLTVV.

In the case of this clonotype: No conserved phenylalanine or tryptophan is present at the end of the CDR3, so a read error is the likely explanation. CDR3 residues: CAITAELLAGEYEQYL. The CDR3 DNA follows: TGTGCCATCACTGCCGAATTACTAGCGGGGGAGTACGAGCAGTACCTC. The V gene is TRBV10-3, the J gene TRBJ2-7, with 11 bases fitting TRBD2. Trimming removed 7 bases from V and 4 bases from J; junction bases left unmatched: 12. Germline V gene sequence: CDR1 ENHRY, CDR2 SYGVKD. This CDR3 spans 16 amino acids.

This clonotype was seen at least ten times. This sequence joins TRBV7-9 and TRBJ1-1; the D is unclear. Germline CDR1 is SEHNR and CDR2 is FQNEAQ (reference sequence). The CDR3 is made up of 15 amino acids. V gave up 5 bases and J gave up 4 bases, with 17 bases separating them. As DNA, the CDR3 is TGTGCCAGCAGCCCCGCCGCGCCTCGTGTCACTGAAGCTTTCTTT. Its protein is CASSPAAPRVTEAFF.